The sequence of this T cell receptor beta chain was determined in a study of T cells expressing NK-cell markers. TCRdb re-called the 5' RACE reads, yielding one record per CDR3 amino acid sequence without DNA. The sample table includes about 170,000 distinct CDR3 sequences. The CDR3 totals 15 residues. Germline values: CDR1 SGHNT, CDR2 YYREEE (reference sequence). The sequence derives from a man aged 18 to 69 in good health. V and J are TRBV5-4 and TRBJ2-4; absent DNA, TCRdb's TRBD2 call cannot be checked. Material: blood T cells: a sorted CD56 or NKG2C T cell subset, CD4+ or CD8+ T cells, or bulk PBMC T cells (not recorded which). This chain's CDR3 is CASSPLNAVGNIQYF.